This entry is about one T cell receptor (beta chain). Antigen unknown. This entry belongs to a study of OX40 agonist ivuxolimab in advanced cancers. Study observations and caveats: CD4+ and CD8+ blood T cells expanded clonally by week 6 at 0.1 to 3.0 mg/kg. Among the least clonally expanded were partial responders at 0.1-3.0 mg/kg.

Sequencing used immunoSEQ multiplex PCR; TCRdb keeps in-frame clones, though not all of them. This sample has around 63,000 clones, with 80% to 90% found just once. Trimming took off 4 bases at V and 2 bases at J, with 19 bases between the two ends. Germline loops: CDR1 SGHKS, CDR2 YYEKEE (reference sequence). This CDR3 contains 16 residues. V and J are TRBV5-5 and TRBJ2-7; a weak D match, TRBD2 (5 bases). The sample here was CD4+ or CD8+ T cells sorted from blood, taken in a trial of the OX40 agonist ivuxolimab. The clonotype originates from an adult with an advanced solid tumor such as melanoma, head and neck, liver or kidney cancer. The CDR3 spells CASSQTYWGEPYEQYF. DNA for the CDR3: TGTGCCAGCAGCCAAACGTATTGGGGAGAACCCTACGAGCAGTACTTC.